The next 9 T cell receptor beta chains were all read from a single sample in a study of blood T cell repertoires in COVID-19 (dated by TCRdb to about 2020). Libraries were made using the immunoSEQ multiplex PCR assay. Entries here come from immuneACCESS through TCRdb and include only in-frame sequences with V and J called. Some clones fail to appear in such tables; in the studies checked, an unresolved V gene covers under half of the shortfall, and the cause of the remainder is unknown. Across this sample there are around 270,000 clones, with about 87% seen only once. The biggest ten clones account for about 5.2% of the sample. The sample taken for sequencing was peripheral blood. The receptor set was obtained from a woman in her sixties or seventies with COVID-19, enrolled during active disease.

In nucleotides, the CDR3 is TGTGCCAGCAGAACCGAAGGGGCGAGCAATCAGCCCCAGCATTTT. Translated: CASRTEGASNQPQHF. This chain links TRBV6-5 with TRBJ1-5, with D maybe TRBD1 (5 bases). The germline V gene has CDR1 MNHEY and CDR2 SVGAGI. The CDR3 consists of 15 residues. V was pared by 6 bases and J by 1 base, with 13 bases between.

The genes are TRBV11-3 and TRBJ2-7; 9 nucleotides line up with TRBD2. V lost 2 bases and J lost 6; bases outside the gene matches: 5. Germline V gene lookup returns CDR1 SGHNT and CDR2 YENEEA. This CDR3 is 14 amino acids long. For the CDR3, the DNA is TGTGCCAGCAGCTTAAGCGGGAGGAACAGCGAGCAGTACTTC. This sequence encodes CASSLSGRNSEQYF.

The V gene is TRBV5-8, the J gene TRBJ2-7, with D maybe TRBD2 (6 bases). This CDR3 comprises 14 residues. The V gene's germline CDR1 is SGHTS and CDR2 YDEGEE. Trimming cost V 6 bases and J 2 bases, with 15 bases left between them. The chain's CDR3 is CASNYGSGTYEQYF. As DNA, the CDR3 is TGTGCCAGCAACTACGGTAGCGGCACCTACGAGCAGTACTTC.

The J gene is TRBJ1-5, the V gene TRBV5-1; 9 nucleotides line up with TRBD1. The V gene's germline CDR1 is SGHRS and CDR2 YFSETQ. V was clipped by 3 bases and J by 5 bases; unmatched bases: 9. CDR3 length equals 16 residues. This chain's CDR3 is CASSWGDRVGDQPQHF. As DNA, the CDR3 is TGCGCCAGCAGCTGGGGGGACAGGGTGGGCGATCAGCCCCAGCATTTT.

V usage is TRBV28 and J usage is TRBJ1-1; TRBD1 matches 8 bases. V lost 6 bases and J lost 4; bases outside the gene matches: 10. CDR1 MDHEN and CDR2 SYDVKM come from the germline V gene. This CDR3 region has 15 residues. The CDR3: CASRPGTGGFTEAFF. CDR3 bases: TGTGCCAGCAGGCCGGGGACAGGAGGCTTCACTGAAGCTTTCTTT.

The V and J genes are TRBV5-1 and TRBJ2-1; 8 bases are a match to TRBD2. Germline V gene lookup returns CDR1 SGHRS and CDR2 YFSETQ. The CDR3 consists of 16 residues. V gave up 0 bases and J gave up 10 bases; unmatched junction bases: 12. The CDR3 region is CASSLGLGTRAREQFF. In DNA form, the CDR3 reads TGCGCCAGCAGCTTGGGGCTCGGGACTAGAGCGCGAGAGCAGTTCTTC.

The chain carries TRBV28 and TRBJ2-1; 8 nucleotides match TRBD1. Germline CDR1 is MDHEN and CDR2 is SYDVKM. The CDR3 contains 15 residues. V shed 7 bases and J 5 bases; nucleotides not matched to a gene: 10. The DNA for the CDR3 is TGTGCCAGCAAAACAACAGGGGGTATTGACAATGAGCAGTTCTTC. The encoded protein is CASKTTGGIDNEQFF.

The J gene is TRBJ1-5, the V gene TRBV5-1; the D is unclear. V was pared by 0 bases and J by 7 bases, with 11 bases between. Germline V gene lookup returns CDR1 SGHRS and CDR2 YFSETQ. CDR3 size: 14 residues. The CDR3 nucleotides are TGCGCCAGCAGCTTGGTAGTCGGAGAACAGCCCCAGCATTTT. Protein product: CASSLVVGEQPQHF.

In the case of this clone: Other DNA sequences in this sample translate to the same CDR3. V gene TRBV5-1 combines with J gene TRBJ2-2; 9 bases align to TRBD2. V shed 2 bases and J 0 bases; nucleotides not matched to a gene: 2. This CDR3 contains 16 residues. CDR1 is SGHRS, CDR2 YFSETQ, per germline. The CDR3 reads CASSFGLATNTGELFF. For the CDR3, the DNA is TGCGCCAGCAGCTTCGGACTAGCGACGAACACCGGGGAGCTGTTTTTT.